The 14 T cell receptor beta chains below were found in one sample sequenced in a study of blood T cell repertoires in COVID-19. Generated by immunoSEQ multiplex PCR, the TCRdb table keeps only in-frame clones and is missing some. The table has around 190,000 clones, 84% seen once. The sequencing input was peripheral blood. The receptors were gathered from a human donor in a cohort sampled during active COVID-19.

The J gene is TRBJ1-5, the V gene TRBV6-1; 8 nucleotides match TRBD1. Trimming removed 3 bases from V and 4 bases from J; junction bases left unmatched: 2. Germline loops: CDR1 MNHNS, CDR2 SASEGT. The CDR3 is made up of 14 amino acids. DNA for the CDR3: TGTGCCAGCAGTGAGCAGGGGGCGAATCAGCCCCAGCATTTT. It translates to CASSEQGANQPQHF.

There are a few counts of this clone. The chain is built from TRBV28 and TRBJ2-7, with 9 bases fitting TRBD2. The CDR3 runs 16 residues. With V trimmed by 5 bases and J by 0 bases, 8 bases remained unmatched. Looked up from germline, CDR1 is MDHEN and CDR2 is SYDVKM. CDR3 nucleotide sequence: TGTGCCAGCAGTCCCATTCTAGCGGGACTCTCCTACGAGCAGTACTTC. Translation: CASSPILAGLSYEQYF.

The CDR3 here is CASSLGYGGTQYF. The CDR3 coding sequence is TGTGCCAGCAGCTTGGGGTACGGTGGGACCCAGTACTTC. The chain couples TRBV5-4 to TRBJ2-5, with no clear D. The CDR3 has 13 amino acids. Between the trimmed V and J ends, which lost 0 bases and 7 bases, there was a span of 10 bases. Germline lookup yields CDR1 SGHNT and CDR2 YYREEE (reference sequence).

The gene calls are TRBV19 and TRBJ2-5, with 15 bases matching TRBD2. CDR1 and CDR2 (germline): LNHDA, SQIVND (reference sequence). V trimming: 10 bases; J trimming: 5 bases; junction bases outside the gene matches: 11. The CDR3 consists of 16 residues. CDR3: CATKGTSGRRRETQYF. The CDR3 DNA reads TGTGCCACCAAAGGGACTAGCGGGAGGAGGAGGGAGACCCAGTACTTC.

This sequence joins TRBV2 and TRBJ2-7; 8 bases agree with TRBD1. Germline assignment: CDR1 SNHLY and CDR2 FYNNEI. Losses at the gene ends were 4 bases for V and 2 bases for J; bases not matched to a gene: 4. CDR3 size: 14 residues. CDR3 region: CASSADRGPYEQYF. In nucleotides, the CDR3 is TGTGCCAGCAGTGCTGACAGGGGCCCCTACGAGCAGTACTTC.

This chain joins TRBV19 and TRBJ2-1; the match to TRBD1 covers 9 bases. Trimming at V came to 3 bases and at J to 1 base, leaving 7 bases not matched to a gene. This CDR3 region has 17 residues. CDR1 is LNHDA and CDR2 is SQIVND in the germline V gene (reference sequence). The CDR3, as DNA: TGTGCCAGTAGTATCCGGGACAGGGATTTTTCCTACAATGAGCAGTTCTTC. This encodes CASSIRDRDFSYNEQFF.

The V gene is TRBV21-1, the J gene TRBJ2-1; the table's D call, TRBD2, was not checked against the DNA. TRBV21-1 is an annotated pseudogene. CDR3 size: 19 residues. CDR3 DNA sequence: TGTGCCAGCAGCAAATTGATAACGGGGGGTGGGAGCTCCTACAATGAGCAGTTCTTC. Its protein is CASSKLITGGGSSYNEQFF.

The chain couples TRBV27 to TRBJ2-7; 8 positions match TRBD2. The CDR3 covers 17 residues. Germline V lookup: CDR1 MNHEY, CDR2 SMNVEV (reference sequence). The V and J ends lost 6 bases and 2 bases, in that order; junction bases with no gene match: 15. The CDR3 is CASRGHRGTRLTYEQYF. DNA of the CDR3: TGTGCCAGCAGAGGACATCGCGGGACTAGACTTACCTACGAGCAGTACTTC.

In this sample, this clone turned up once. CDR3 region: CASSVGAGGSYEQYF. The CDR3 nucleotides are TGTGCCAGCAGCGTAGGGGCAGGGGGTTCCTACGAGCAGTACTTC. The chain is built from TRBV9 and TRBJ2-7, with 7 nucleotides matching TRBD1. The V segment lost 0 bases and the J segment 1 base; nucleotides outside the gene matches: 4. Per the germline V gene, CDR1 is SGDLS and CDR2 is YYNGEE. The CDR3 is 15 amino acids.

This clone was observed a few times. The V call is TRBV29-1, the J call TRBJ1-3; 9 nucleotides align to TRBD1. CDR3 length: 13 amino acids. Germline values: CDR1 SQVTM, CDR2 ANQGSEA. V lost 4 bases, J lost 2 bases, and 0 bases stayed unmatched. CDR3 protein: CSVGTGAGNTIYF. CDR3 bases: TGCAGCGTTGGGACAGGGGCTGGAAACACCATATATTTT.

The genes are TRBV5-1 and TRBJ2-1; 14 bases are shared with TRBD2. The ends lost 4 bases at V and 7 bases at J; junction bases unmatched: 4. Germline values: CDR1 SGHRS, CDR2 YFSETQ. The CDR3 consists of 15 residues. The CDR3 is CASSVGTSGSNEQFF. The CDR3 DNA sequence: TGCGCCAGCAGCGTCGGGACTAGCGGGAGTAATGAGCAGTTCTTC.

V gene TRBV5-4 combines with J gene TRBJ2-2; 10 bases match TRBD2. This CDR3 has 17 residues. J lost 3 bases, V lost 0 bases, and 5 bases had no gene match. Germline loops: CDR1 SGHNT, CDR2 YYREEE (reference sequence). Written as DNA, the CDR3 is TGTGCCAGCAGCTTGGTTCGGCTAGCGGGGGACACCGGGGAGCTGTTTTTT. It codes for CASSLVRLAGDTGELFF.

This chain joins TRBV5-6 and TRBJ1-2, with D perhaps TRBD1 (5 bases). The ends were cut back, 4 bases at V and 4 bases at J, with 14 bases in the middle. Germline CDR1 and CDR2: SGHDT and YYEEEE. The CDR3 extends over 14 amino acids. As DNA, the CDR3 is TGTGCCAGCAGCCCACAGGCTCCACCCTATGGCTACACCTTC. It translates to CASSPQAPPYGYTF. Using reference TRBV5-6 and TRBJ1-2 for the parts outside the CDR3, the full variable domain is DAGVTQSPTHLIKTRGQQVTLRCSPKSGHDTVSWYQQALGQGPQFIFQYYEEEERQRGNFPDRFSGHQFPNYSSELNVNALLLGDSALYLCASSPQAPPYGYTFGSGTRLTVV.

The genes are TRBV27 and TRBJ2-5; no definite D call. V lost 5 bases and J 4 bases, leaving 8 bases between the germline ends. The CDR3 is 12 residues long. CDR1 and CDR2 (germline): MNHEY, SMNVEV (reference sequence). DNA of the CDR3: TGTGCCAGCAGTCTAACGGGAGAGACCCAGTACTTC. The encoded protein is CASSLTGETQYF.